This TCR beta chain was sequenced in a study of blood T cell repertoires in COVID-19 (dated by TCRdb to the early 2020s). Context from the whole study: Collaborator samples came from the United States, Italy and Spain and covered acute and convalescent phases of COVID-19. Subjects who had been exposed to COVID-19, were actively infected with it, or had recovered from it provided the deeply sampled blood TCRbeta repertoires that made up the dataset. The repertoires were made available in a free public database intended to serve as a resource for research on the immune response to SARS-CoV-2. Samples came from the ongoing ImmuneRACE study (first 160 participants) plus 1,254 subjects from 6 global collaborators. Where HLA class I and class II types were available, the types were taken from metadata supplied by the sample provider, not from assay-based typing. Nearly every sample came with metadata listing a de-identified subject ID, COVID-19 status, age in years and sex. The material from the prospective study consisted of cDNA or gDNA derived from T cells, B-cell-depleted T cells, or PBMCs.

The immunoSEQ Assay, a bias-controlled multiplex PCR, was used to amplify TCRbeta CDR3 regions from genomic DNA. As for the authors' bioinformatics: The number of nucleated cells in each sample was estimated from the amplification of reference gene primers within the assay. To quantify the absolute abundance of each unique TCRbeta CDR3 rearrangement, sequence reads were collapsed and filtered. Productive Simpson clonality was computed per sample as the square root of Simpson's diversity index over productive rearrangements. In its TCRdb copy, this immuneACCESS table keeps in-frame sequences only and misses some clones. Where compared with another copy, unresolved V genes explain less than half of these, and the others have no known cause. From that table come the V and J calls and clone size; the DNA was used to work out D and trimming. The sample table records 150,000 or so clones; more than 80% of these occur just once. The ten largest clones take up approximately 2% of the sample.

In Seattle, one collaborating source enrolled patients while the infection was active and tracked those patients longitudinally over the course of disease. Collaborating institutions collected whole blood in K2EDTA tubes following their own protocols. For TCRbeta analysis, collaborators shipped samples in one of three forms: frozen whole blood, isolated PBMCs, or DNA extracted from either of those sample types. The investigation overall reported the following: The amount of clinical and demographic metadata varied by source and participant and was provided uncurated.

On this clone itself: What antigen it recognizes has not been identified. Base qualities are not provided; no much larger clone lies one nucleotide away.

The CDR3 covers 15 residues, taking in both the cysteine and the phenylalanine. Of all the DNA, just the CDR3 is kept, 45 bases in frame from base 1. The germline V gene provides CDR1 MNHEY and CDR2 SVGAGI. V is reduced by 0 bases and J by 2 bases, leaving a spacing of 8 bases between them. The sequence was obtained from a woman aged 60-75 years with COVID-19, enrolled during active disease. Sequencing was done on a sample of peripheral blood. The V and J segments used are TRBV6-5 and TRBJ1-5; no D gene call is confident. CDR3 protein: CASSYSGTGNQPQHF. The nucleotide sequence is given as TGTGCCAGCAGTTACTCAGGTACAGGCAATCAGCCCCAGCATTTT.